This T cell receptor beta chain was identified in a study of human T cells and chemical hapten exposure. TCRdb re-derived calls from the RACE reads in MiXCR, one entry per CDR3 protein. The repertoire holds about 82,000 distinct CDR3 sequences, with 10% to 11% as singletons. Time point described: patch test 3, about 24 weeks after DPC sensitization. The treatment: therapeutic diphenylcyclopropenone sensitization with weekly scalp DPC. CDR1 is LNHDA and CDR2 is SQIVND in the germline V gene (reference sequence). V was shortened by 2 bases and J by 2 bases, with 4 bases between the two germline ends. The CDR3 is made up of 12 amino acids. Ten or more counts support this clonotype.

The chain joins TRBV19 to TRBJ2-7; D is undetermined. This specimen consisted of whole blood, obtained in connection with sensitization to the hapten diphenylcyclopropenone (DPC). This receptor was identified in a woman aged 50 to 60 with alopecia areata. Some clones in this sample may be carry-over from other donors' samples. The CDR3 DNA reads as TGTGCCAGTAGTATATCCACCTACGAGCAGTACTTC. It translates to CASSISTYEQYF. The whole variable domain, filled in from reference TRBV19 and TRBJ2-7, reads DGGITQSPKYLFRKEGQNVTLSCEQNLNHDAMYWYRQDPGQGLRLIYYSQIVNDFQKGDIAEGYSVSREKKESFPLTVTSAQKNPTAFYLCASSISTYEQYFGPGTRLTVT.